This is a list of T cell receptor beta chains from one sample in a study of T cell repertoires in cytomegalovirus infection. These receptors' targets are unknown. TCRdb reanalysed the reads using MiXCR and keeps one entry per CDR3 protein. The sample includes hundreds of thousands of distinct CDR3 sequences, approximately 30% seen only once; the top ten take about an eighth. The input for sequencing was cultured CD8+ T cells from PBMCs, taken from culture after CMV antigen stimulation. The origin of the receptors is a human donor in good health (CMV status not recorded). Some clones in this sample may be carry-over from other donors' samples. CDR3s include the opening cysteine and the closing phenylalanine or tryptophan. The D gene is left open where the match is weak. Some rows mark clone size as missing; the rest say once, few, many or name a class of expanded clone.

j_call v_call d_call clone_size cdr3_nt cdr3_aa
TRBJ1-5 TRBV5-6 - - TGTGCCAGCAGCCCCTCAGGGACGAGATTTCAGCCCCAGCATTTT CASSPSGTRFQPQHF
TRBJ2-5 TRBV12-5 TRBD2 once TGTGCTAGTGGTTCGGGAGGGACGGGTCGGGAGACCCAGTACTTC CASGSGGTGRETQYF
TRBJ2-3 TRBV5-6 - few TGTGCCAGCAGCTTGGACCGAGATACGCAGTATTTT CASSLDRDTQYF
TRBJ1-1 TRBV7-9 - many TGTGCCAGCAGCTCCGCCCAGGACAGCACTGAAGCTTTCTTT CASSSAQDSTEAFF
TRBJ2-7 TRBV20-1 TRBD2 - TGCAGTGCTAGGGATTGGGGAACTAGCGGGGAAGAGCAGTACTTC CSARDWGTSGEEQYF
TRBJ2-2 TRBV27 - - TGTGCCAGCAGTCACACGGACACCGGGGAGCTGTTTTTT CASSHTDTGELFF
TRBJ1-5 TRBV12-3/TRBV12-4 - - TGTGCCAGCAGCTCCGGGACATCTAATCAGCCCCAGCATTTT CASSSGTSNQPQHF
TRBJ1-1 TRBV28 TRBD1 few TGTGCCAGCAGTCTTGACAGGGTTGGGAAAAGGGACACTGAAGCTTTCTTT CASSLDRVGKRDTEAFF
TRBJ2-1 TRBV6-1 - few TGTGCCAGCAGTGAAGGATGGCCCCGGGTCTACAATGAGCAGTTCTTC CASSEGWPRVYNEQFF
TRBJ2-3 TRBV20-1 TRBD1 - TGCAGTGCTAGAGTCTCCCCGACAGGGGGCCAGGTTTGGCTGACAGATACGCAGTATTTT CSARVSPTGGQVWLTDTQYF
TRBJ2-7 TRBV27 - - TGTGCCAGCGCTCCCGGGGGCGGATCCTACGAGCAGTACTTC CASAPGGGSYEQYF
TRBJ2-5 TRBV7-9 - medium-sized TGTGCCAGCAGCTTAGTCAGCGAGCAAGAGACCCAGTACTTC CASSLVSEQETQYF
TRBJ1-1 TRBV14 - few TGTGCCAGCAGCCAAGATGGTCTTGGGGTCACTGAAGCTTTCTTT CASSQDGLGVTEAFF
TRBJ2-7 TRBV29-1 TRBD2 - TGCAGCGCCACGGGGGGGGGCCTCGAGCAGTACTTC CSATGGGLEQYF
TRBJ1-1 TRBV4-1 - few TGCGCCAGCAGCCAAGAGGAGACTGGCACTGAAGCTTTCTTT CASSQEETGTEAFF
TRBJ2-2 TRBV2 TRBD1 - TGTGCCAGGGGACAGGAGACCGGGGAGCTGTTTTTT CARGQETGELFF
TRBJ1-2 TRBV5-4 - few TGTGCCAGCAGCTTGTTCGGTGTCCCGTGGGGCTACACCTTC CASSLFGVPWGYTF
TRBJ2-1 TRBV4-1 - - TGCGCCAGCAGCCAAGATGCAGGGAATGTTGGTGATGAGCAGTTCTTC CASSQDAGNVGDEQFF
TRBJ2-1 TRBV7-2 TRBD2 many TGTGCCAGCAGCCTTAGGAATAGCGGGGTCTCCTACAATGAGCAGTTCTTC CASSLRNSGVSYNEQFF
TRBJ2-5 TRBV7-9 TRBD2 - TGTGCCAGTGGGCTAGCGGGCAGACAAGAGACCCAGTACTTC CASGLAGRQETQYF
TRBJ1-3 TRBV7-6 TRBD1 - TGTGCCAGCAGCTTAGACCCTTGGACAGGGTCTGGAAACACCATATATTTT CASSLDPWTGSGNTIYF
TRBJ2-3 TRBV7-3 - - TGTGTCAGCAGCCGGACTTCTTCTAGCACAGATACGCAGTATTTT CVSSRTSSSTDTQYF
TRBJ2-1 TRBV7-9 TRBD2 - TGTGCCAGCAGCTTGCGGGGGGGGCCGAGGTTGACAGGTCATGAGCAGTTCTTC CASSLRGGPRLTGHEQFF
TRBJ2-3 TRBV6-8 - many TGTGCCAGCAATGGGCGGACGGACCGGCGGGATACGCAGTATTTT CASNGRTDRRDTQYF
TRBJ2-7 TRBV25-1 - few TGTGCCAGCAGTGAACAGCTTTACTCCTACGAGCAGTACTTC CASSEQLYSYEQYF
TRBJ2-1 TRBV20-1 - - TGCAGTGCTAGATTAGACTACAGACCCGGGGAGCAGTTCTTC CSARLDYRPGEQFF
TRBJ2-3 TRBV12-3/TRBV12-4 - - TGTGCCAGCAGTTTAGAGGCTCGACGGACAGATACGCAGTATTTT CASSLEARRTDTQYF
TRBJ2-7 TRBV10-3 TRBD1 - TGTGCCATCAGGACGGGACAGACCTACGAGCAGTACTTC CAIRTGQTYEQYF
TRBJ2-1 TRBV12-3/TRBV12-4 - many TGTGCCAGCAGTTTAGCGGGACCCCTGGTGGATGAGCAGTTCTTC CASSLAGPLVDEQFF
TRBJ1-5 TRBV7-6 TRBD1 many TGTGCCAGCAGCTTAGAGCAGGGGGCTTATCAGCCCCAGCATTTT CASSLEQGAYQPQHF
TRBJ1-1 TRBV6-6 TRBD1 - TGTGCCAGCAGTTCCCGGGACAGGGGGCTGGTCACTGAAGCTTTCTTT CASSSRDRGLVTEAFF
TRBJ2-1 TRBV24-1 - - TGTGCCACCAGCGAGCTTTCGCCCGGGAGTATCAATGAGCAGTTCTTC CATSELSPGSINEQFF
TRBJ2-2 TRBV6-2/TRBV6-3 TRBD2 many TGTGCCAGCAGTCAAGTAGGACACCACCCGGGGGGGGCCTACACCGGGGAGCTGTTTTTT CASSQVGHHPGGAYTGELFF